This TCR beta chain was sequenced for a study of blood T cell repertoires in COVID-19. The overall study: Donors in Cohort 3 who had recovered were those with two negative PCRs, healthcare professional clearance, or resolution of their symptoms. The cDNA or gDNA used as material had been derived from T cells, B-cell-depleted T cells, or PBMCs.

The sample holds a few counts of this clone. Which cohort a participant joined came from the clinical history participants gave. CDR1 SQVTM and CDR2 ANQGSEA come from the germline V gene. CDR3 size: 13 residues. The ends were cut back, 7 bases at V and 0 bases at J, with 11 bases in the middle. The repertoire was sequenced with immunoSEQ multiplex PCR; TCRdb's copy has only in-frame clones and lacks some. The sample carries around 360,000 clones, more than 70% recorded once. The receptor comes from a man aged 35 to 55 in a cohort exposed to, infected with or recovered from COVID-19 (not recorded which). The chain links TRBV29-1 to TRBJ2-3; unclear D gene. Sequencing was done on a sample of PBMCs or T cells enriched from blood (not recorded which). The CDR3 is CSAGDPSTDTQYF. Written as DNA, the CDR3 is TGCAGCGCAGGAGACCCTAGCACAGATACGCAGTATTTT.